The present entry profiles one T cell receptor beta chain with its context. Across 24 US areas, participants ranged in age from about 18 to 100 years. This sample was included in a study of blood T cell repertoires in COVID-19. As for the study in general: The study drew acute and convalescent COVID-19 samples from the United States, Italy and Spain.

The ends lost 0 bases at V and 4 bases at J; junction bases unmatched: 5. Germline CDR1 and CDR2: GTSNPN and SVGIG (reference sequence). The CDR3 consists of 14 residues. Sequencing was performed with immunoSEQ multiplex PCR; in TCRdb, only in-frame clones are kept and a portion is missing. The sample has approximately 320,000 clones, 90% seen once. Sequencing was performed on PBMCs or T cells enriched from blood (not recorded which). The TCR sequence derives from a man aged 55-75 years who had recovered from COVID-19. The chain combines TRBV30 with TRBJ1-2; 7 bases fit TRBD1. CDR3: CAWSVGTATYGYTF. DNA for the CDR3: TGTGCCTGGAGTGTAGGGACAGCCACCTATGGCTACACCTTC.